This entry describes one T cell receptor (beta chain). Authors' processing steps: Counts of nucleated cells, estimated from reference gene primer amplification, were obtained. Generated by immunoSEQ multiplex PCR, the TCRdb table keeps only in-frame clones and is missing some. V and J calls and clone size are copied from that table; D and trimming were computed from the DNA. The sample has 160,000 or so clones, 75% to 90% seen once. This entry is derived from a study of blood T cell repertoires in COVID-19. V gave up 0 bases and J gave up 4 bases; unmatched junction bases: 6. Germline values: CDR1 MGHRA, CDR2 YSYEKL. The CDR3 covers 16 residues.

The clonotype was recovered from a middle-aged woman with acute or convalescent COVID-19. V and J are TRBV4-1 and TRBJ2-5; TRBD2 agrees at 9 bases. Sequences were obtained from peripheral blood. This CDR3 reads CASSQDRAGGRETQYF. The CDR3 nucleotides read TGCGCCAGCAGCCAAGATCGGGCGGGAGGGCGAGAGACCCAGTACTTC.